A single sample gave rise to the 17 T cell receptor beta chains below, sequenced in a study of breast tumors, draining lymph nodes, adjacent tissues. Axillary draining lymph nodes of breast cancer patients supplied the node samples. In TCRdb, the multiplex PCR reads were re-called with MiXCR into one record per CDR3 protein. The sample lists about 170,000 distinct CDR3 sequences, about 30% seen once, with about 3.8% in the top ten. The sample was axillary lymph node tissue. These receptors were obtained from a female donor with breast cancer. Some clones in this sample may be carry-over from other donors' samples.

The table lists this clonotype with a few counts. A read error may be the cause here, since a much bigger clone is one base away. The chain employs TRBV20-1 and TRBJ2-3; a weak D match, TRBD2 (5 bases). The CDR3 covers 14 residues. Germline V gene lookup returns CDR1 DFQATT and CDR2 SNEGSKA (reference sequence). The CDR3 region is CSATPAVGTATQYF. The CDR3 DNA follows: TGCAGTGCTACCCCAGCGGTGGGAACAGCTACGCAGTATTTT.

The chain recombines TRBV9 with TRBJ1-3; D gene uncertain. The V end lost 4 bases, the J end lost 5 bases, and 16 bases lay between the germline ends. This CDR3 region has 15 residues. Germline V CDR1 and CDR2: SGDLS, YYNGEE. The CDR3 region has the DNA TGTGCCAGCAGCTCCCAGACGGCAGGCAGAAACACCATATATTTT. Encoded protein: CASSSQTAGRNTIYF.

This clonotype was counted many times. The CDR3 DNA follows: TGTGCCAGCAGCCATTCGGACGTCGGAAGATACGAGCAGTACTTC. Translating gives CASSHSDVGRYEQYF. The rearrangement uses TRBV5-6 and TRBJ2-7; D call uncertain. Germline lookup yields CDR1 SGHDT and CDR2 YYEEEE. V was pared by 4 bases and J by 4 bases, with 18 bases between. There are 15 residues in the CDR3. The entire variable domain, with the rest obtained from reference TRBV5-6 and TRBJ2-7, is as follows: DAGVTQSPTHLIKTRGQQVTLRCSPKSGHDTVSWYQQALGQGPQFIFQYYEEEERQRGNFPDRFSGHQFPNYSSELNVNALLLGDSALYLCASSHSDVGRYEQYFGPGTRLTVT.

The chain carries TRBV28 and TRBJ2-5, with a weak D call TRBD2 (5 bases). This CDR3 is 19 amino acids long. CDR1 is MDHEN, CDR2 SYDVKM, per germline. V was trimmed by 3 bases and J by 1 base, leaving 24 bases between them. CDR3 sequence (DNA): TGTGCCAGCAGTTTTTTGTCTTTGAGGGCTTATAAGAGCCAAGAGACCCAGTACTTC. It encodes CASSFLSLRAYKSQETQYF.

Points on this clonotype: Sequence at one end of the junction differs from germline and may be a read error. The CDR3 nucleotides are TGCGCCAGCAGCCAAGCGGCAGGGCAATCCTACGTGAAGTACTTC. Its protein product is CASSQAAGQSYVKYF. The rearrangement links TRBV2 to TRBJ2-7; D is perhaps TRBD1 or TRBD2 (5 bases each). The CDR3 covers 15 residues. From germline, CDR1 is SNHLY and CDR2 FYNNEI. Combining the CDR3 with reference TRBV2 and TRBJ2-7 gives the whole variable domain EPEVTQTPSHQVTQMGQEVILRCVPISNHLYFYWYRQILGQKVEFLVSFYNNEISEKSEIFDDQFSVERPDGSNFTLKIRSTKLEDSAMYFCASSQAAGQSYVKYFGPGTRLTVT.

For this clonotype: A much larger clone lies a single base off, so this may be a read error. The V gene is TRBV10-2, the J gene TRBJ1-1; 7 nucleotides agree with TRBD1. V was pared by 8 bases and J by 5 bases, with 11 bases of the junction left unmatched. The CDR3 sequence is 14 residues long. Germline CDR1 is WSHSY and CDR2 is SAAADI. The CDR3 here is CASGQTGRTTEAFF. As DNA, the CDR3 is TGCGCCAGCGGACAGACAGGGAGGACGACTGAAGCTTTCTTT.

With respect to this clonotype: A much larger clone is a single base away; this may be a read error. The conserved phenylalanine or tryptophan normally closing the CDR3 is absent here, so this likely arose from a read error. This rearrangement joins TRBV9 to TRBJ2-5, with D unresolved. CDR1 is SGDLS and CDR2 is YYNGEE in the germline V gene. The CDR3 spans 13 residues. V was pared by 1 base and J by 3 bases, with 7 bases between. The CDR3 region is CASSVRMEETQYS. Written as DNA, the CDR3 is TGTGCCAGCAGCGTAAGAATGGAAGAGACCCAGTACTCC.

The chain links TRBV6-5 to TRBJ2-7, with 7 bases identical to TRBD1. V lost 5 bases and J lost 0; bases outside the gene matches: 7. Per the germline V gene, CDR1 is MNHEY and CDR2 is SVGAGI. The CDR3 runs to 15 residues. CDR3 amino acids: CASSPGQVHSYEQYF. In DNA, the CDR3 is TGTGCCAGCAGTCCCGGACAGGTCCACTCCTACGAGCAGTACTTC.

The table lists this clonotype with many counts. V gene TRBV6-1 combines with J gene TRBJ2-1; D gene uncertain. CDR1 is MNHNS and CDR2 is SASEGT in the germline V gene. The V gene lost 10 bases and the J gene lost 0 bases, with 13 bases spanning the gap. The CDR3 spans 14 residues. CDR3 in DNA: TGTGCCACCGCAAAATCGAGCTCCTACAATGAGCAGTTCTTC. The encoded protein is CATAKSSSYNEQFF.

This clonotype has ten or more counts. The CDR3 protein is CASPPGEQYF. CDR3 nucleotides: TGCGCCAGCCCCCCGGGCGAGCAGTACTTC. The chain is built from TRBV4-1 and TRBJ2-7; D is ambiguous. The V end lost 8 bases, the J end lost 6 bases, and 8 bases lay between the germline ends. Germline loops: CDR1 MGHRA, CDR2 YSYEKL. The CDR3 length is 10 residues.

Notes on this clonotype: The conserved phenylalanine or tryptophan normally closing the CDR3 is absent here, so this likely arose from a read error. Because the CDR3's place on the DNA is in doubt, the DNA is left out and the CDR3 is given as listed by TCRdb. CDR3 protein: CASNLQGKGSPLYL. The V gene is TRBV12-3 or TRBV12-4, the J gene TRBJ1-6; the D call of TRBD1 is as the table states it, not checked on the DNA. Counting both end residues, the CDR3 totals 14 amino acids.

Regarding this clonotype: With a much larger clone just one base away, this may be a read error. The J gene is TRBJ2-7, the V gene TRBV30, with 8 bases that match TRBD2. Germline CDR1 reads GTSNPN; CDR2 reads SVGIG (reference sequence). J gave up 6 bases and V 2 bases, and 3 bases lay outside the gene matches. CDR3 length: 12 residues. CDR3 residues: CAWSRSGVEQYF. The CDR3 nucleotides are TGTGCCTGGAGTCGTAGCGGGGTCGAGCAGTACTTC.

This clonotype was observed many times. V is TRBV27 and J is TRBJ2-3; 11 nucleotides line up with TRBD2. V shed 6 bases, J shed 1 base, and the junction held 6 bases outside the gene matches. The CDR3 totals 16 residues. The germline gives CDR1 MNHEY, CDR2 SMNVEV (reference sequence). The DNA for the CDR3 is TGTGCCAGCAGCTCCCGACTAGCGGGACGCACAGATACGCAGTATTTT. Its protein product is CASSSRLAGRTDTQYF.

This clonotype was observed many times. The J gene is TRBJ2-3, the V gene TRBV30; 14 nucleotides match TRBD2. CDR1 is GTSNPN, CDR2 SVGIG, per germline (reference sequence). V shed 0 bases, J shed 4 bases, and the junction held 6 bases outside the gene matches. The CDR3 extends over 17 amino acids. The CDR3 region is CAWSVRLAGGRSDTQYF. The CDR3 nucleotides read TGTGCCTGGAGTGTCCGACTAGCGGGGGGGCGTTCAGATACGCAGTATTTT.

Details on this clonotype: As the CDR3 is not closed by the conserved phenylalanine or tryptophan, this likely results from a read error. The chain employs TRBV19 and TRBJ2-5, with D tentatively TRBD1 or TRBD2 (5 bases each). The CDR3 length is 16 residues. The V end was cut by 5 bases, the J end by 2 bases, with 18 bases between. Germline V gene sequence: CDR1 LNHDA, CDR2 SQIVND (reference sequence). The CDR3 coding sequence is TGTGCCAGTAGTCCCCGGGGCCGGGCCCTACAAGAGACCCAGTACTCC. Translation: CASSPRGRALQETQYS.

Here the CDR3 DNA reads TGTGCCAGCAGTTTATCGGGACACCCCTCCTACAATGAGCAGTTCTTC. Protein product: CASSLSGHPSYNEQFF. The V and J genes are TRBV27 and TRBJ2-1; TRBD1 is a possible D gene (6 bases). The CDR3 consists of 16 residues. V was trimmed by 0 bases and J by 0 bases, leaving 9 bases between them. Per germline, CDR1 MNHEY and CDR2 SMNVEV (reference sequence).

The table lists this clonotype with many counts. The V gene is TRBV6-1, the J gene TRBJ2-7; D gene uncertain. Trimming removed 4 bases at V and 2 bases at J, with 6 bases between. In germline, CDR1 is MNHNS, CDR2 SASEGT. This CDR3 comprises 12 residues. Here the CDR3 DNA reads TGTGCCAGCAGTGTGTGGACCTACGAGCAGTACTTC. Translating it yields CASSVWTYEQYF.